This T cell receptor beta chain was recovered during a study of CD8 T cells in ankylosing spondylitis. Whole-study findings and limits: Prior literature has documented some motif variants in synovial fluid and blood from reactive arthritis. The authors reported significant enrichment of disease-linked clones in matched ankylosing spondylitis synovial fluid. Within ankylosing spondylitis blood, a TCR beta motif made up of eight highly homologous variants appeared to be characteristic.

This clonotype was counted a few times. Its specificity is unknown. The CDR3 loop spans 16 amino acids. Germline CDR1 reads SGHRS; CDR2 reads YFSETQ. V was clipped by 1 base and J by 0 bases; unmatched bases: 5. TCRdb ran MiXCR on the 5' RACE reads and lists one entry per CDR3 protein. The repertoire holds fewer than 500,000 distinct CDR3 sequences, around 26% seen once, with roughly 0.9% in the top ten. Sequencing was performed on blood, either unsorted or a sorted T cell fraction (not recorded which). The chain recombines TRBV5-1 with TRBJ1-1; 8 bases match TRBD1. This clonotype originated in a male donor with ankylosing spondylitis. CDR3: CASSLYPGGMNTEAFF. DNA for the CDR3: TGCGCCAGCAGCTTGTATCCAGGGGGCATGAACACTGAAGCTTTCTTT.